The 30 T cell receptor beta chains below all came from one sample that was sequenced in a study of T-cell reconstitution after alpha-beta-depleted transplantation in children (dated by TCRdb to the mid-2010s). Library preparation used PCR. The instrument was an Illumina HiSeq 2500. To normalize quantification of the TCRbeta repertoire, the TCR libraries were built with molecular barcoding that relied on unique molecular identifiers. Through fastp at Q25 and MiXCR, TCRdb rebuilt clones from the public reads, retaining in-frame beta chains. Duplicate CDR3 protein sequences are folded into a single record with the most common DNA and genes. Within this sample are around 360,000 distinct CDR3 sequences, with about 9.3% of them counted one time only. The ten largest clonotypes hold 2% to 2.5% of the sample. Here the sequenced sample was PBMCs from the stem cell graft donor, taken from the stem cell graft. Every receptor here comes from a human donor who donated a stem cell graft to a child with acute lymphoblastic leukemia.

Points on this clonotype: At one boundary the junction diverges from the germline segment, which might be a read error. This sequence joins TRBV20-1 and TRBJ2-6; D perhaps matches TRBD1 (5 bases). The CDR3 spans 14 residues. Germline CDR1 and CDR2: DFQATT and SNEGSKA (reference sequence). For the CDR3, the DNA is TGCAGTGCTACTAGGGGCTCTGGGGCCAACGGCCTGACTTTC. Its translation: CSATRGSGANGLTF.

The gene calls are TRBV7-2 and TRBJ1-6; TRBD1 aligns across 7 bases. This CDR3 has 15 residues. After removal of 2 bases from V and 9 bases from J, the junction contained 7 bases not matched to a gene. Germline CDR1 and CDR2: SGHTA and FQGNSA. CDR3 sequence reads: CASSLQTGFSSPLHF. CDR3 nucleotides: TGTGCCAGCAGCTTACAGACAGGGTTTAGTTCACCCCTCCACTTT.

This clonotype was counted ten times or more. The CDR3 sequence: CASSVRDSLNEKLFF. For the CDR3, the DNA is TGCGCCAGCAGCGTCCGGGACAGCCTTAATGAAAAACTGTTTTTT. V gene TRBV4-1 combines with J gene TRBJ1-4; TRBD1 agrees at 7 bases. V was pared by 5 bases and J by 4 bases, with 7 bases of the junction left unmatched. Germline lookup yields CDR1 MGHRA and CDR2 YSYEKL. The CDR3 loop spans 15 amino acids.

Many counts were recorded for this clonotype. The CDR3 loop is CASRRRTGPMNTEAFF. CDR3 nucleotide sequence: TGTGCCAGCAGGAGGAGGACAGGTCCGATGAACACTGAAGCTTTCTTT. V usage is TRBV5-6 and J usage is TRBJ1-1, with TRBD1 identical over 7 bases. The V segment lost 5 bases and the J segment 0 bases; nucleotides outside the gene matches: 10. The CDR3 contains 16 residues. Germline-derived CDR1 and CDR2 are SGHDT and YYEEEE. The full variable domain, in which reference TRBV5-6 and TRBJ1-1 provide the parts outside the CDR3, is DAGVTQSPTHLIKTRGQQVTLRCSPKSGHDTVSWYQQALGQGPQFIFQYYEEEERQRGNFPDRFSGHQFPNYSSELNVNALLLGDSALYLCASRRRTGPMNTEAFFGQGTRLTVV.

The chain is built from TRBV5-1 and TRBJ2-7, with TRBD2 as a possible D gene (5 bases). The CDR3 runs to 15 residues. The ends were cut back, 0 bases at V and 4 bases at J, with 14 bases in the middle. Germline V gene data show CDR1 as SGHRS and CDR2 as YFSETQ. CDR3 amino acids: CASSLESGRAYEQYF. DNA for the CDR3: TGCGCCAGCAGCTTGGAGTCGGGAAGAGCTTACGAGCAGTACTTC.

The gene calls are TRBV12-5 and TRBJ2-2, with TRBD1 matching 7 bases. The CDR3 is 18 amino acids. CDR1 and CDR2 from the germline V gene are LGHNT and FRNRAP. V gave up 4 bases and J gave up 8 bases; unmatched junction bases: 19. The CDR3 sequence is CASGSRTGVAPERGELFF. The DNA of the CDR3 is TGTGCTAGTGGTTCCCGGACAGGAGTAGCGCCCGAACGAGGGGAGCTGTTTTTT.

This clonotype appeared a few times. The chain links TRBV11-2 to TRBJ2-1; D is unclear. The CDR3 has 15 amino acids. Germline values: CDR1 SGHAT, CDR2 FQNNGV. The germline V and J ends were trimmed by 5 bases and 2 bases, with 13 bases remaining between them. CDR3 sequence: CASSHKRIPYNEQFF. CDR3 nucleotides: TGTGCCAGCAGCCATAAGAGAATACCCTACAATGAGCAGTTCTTC. The whole variable domain, remainder taken from reference TRBV11-2 and TRBJ2-1, is EAGVAQSPRYKIIEKRQSVAFWCNPISGHATLYWYQQILGQGPKLLIQFQNNGVVDDSQLPKDRFSAERLKGVDSTLKIQPAKLEDSAVYLCASSHKRIPYNEQFFGPGTRLTVL.

CDR3 in amino acids: CASSSKRSSSYNEQFF. DNA of the CDR3: TGTGCCAGCAGTTCAAAGCGGAGTAGCTCCTACAATGAGCAGTTCTTC. The chain combines TRBV28 with TRBJ2-1, with D perhaps TRBD2 (5 bases). V lost 4 bases, J lost 0 bases, and 13 bases lay in between. The CDR3 covers 16 residues. Germline assignment: CDR1 MDHEN and CDR2 SYDVKM.

This clonotype came up a few times. The rearrangement joins TRBV6-5 to TRBJ2-2; TRBD1 matches 7 bases. CDR1 and CDR2 (germline): MNHEY, SVGAGI. The CDR3 is made up of 18 amino acids. V shed 0 bases and J 1 base; nucleotides not matched to a gene: 8. CDR3 sequence (DNA): TGTGCCAGCAGTTACTCGTATACGAGGGGGCAGAACACCGGGGAGCTGTTTTTT. Its protein product is CASSYSYTRGQNTGELFF.

The gene calls are TRBV20-1 and TRBJ2-7; TRBD2 matches 12 bases. Germline CDR1 is DFQATT and CDR2 is SNEGSKA (reference sequence). Trimming removed 6 bases from V and 5 bases from J; junction bases left unmatched: 11. The CDR3 has 15 residues. The CDR3 sequence is CSATGGLAGGHEQYF. The CDR3 DNA follows: TGCAGTGCAACCGGAGGGCTAGCGGGAGGGCACGAGCAGTACTTC.

This clonotype was counted between two and nine times. The rearrangement links TRBV7-9 to TRBJ1-2, with a possible D match to TRBD1 (5 bases). V lost 4 bases to trimming and J lost 1 base, with 13 bases between them. Germline values: CDR1 SEHNR, CDR2 FQNEAQ (reference sequence). The CDR3 contains 15 residues. The CDR3 bases are TGTGCCAGCAGCTCCCGGGGAGGGGTTAACTATGGCTACACCTTC. It specifies CASSSRGGVNYGYTF. The full variable domain, with the rest looked up from reference TRBV7-9 and TRBJ1-2, is DTGVSQNPRHKITKRGQNVTFRCDPISEHNRLYWYRQTLGQGPEFLTYFQNEAQLEKSRLLSDRFSAERPKGSFSTLEIQRTEQGDSAMYLCASSSRGGVNYGYTFGSGTRLTVV.

This clonotype was recorded at least ten times. The V gene is TRBV12-3 or TRBV12-4, the J gene TRBJ2-7, with D unclear. The germline V and J ends were trimmed by 6 bases and 2 bases, with 8 bases remaining between them. This CDR3 contains 12 residues. The CDR3 is CASSPSAYEQYF. CDR3 bases: TGTGCCAGCAGCCCCTCGGCCTACGAGCAGTACTTC.

In its sample, this clonotype was seen a few times. J is TRBJ2-5 and V is TRBV4-2; 13 bases are shared with TRBD2. With V trimmed by 4 bases and J by 5 bases, 10 bases remained unmatched. The CDR3 spans 17 residues. In germline, CDR1 is LGHNA, CDR2 YNFKEQ. Here the CDR3 reads CASSRPGLAGSGETQYF. CDR3 sequence (DNA): TGTGCCAGCAGCCGACCGGGACTAGCGGGATCCGGGGAGACCCAGTACTTC.

This clonotype was detected ten times or more. CDR3 sequence (DNA): TGCGCCAGCAGCTTTTCCCTAAACCCCGGGACCCCGGATGAGCAGTTCTTC. It encodes CASSFSLNPGTPDEQFF. V usage is TRBV5-1 and J usage is TRBJ2-1; D is perhaps TRBD1 or TRBD2 (5 bases each). V was trimmed by 2 bases and J by 8 bases, leaving 23 bases between them. Germline CDR1 SGHRS, CDR2 YFSETQ. The CDR3 runs to 17 residues.

The chain is built from TRBV7-2 and TRBJ2-5; D is perhaps TRBD1 (5 bases). The V end lost 4 bases, the J end lost 2 bases, and 17 bases lay between the germline ends. This CDR3 has 16 amino acids. Germline loops: CDR1 SGHTA, CDR2 FQGNSA. CDR3 sequence reads: CASSSSVGQGQETQYF. CDR3 nucleotide sequence: TGTGCCAGCAGCTCTTCCGTCGGGCAGGGTCAAGAGACCCAGTACTTC.

This clonotype appeared a few times. This chain links TRBV19 with TRBJ2-2, with D tentatively TRBD2 (6 bases). Germline CDR1 LNHDA, CDR2 SQIVND (reference sequence). Trimming took off 6 bases at V and 3 bases at J, with 14 bases between the two ends. This CDR3 comprises 15 residues. In nucleotides, the CDR3 is TGTGCCAGTAGGGAGGGGACCGAATACACCGGGGAGCTGTTTTTT. This translates into CASREGTEYTGELFF.

V usage is TRBV18 and J usage is TRBJ2-1; TRBD2 is a possible D gene (5 bases). The CDR3 length is 13 residues. V was pared by 2 bases and J by 9 bases, with 11 bases between. CDR1 and CDR2 from the germline V gene are KGHSH and LQKENI. CDR3 DNA: TGTGCCAGCTCACCAGGACTCCAATCTGAGCAGTTCTTC. This sequence encodes CASSPGLQSEQFF.

The chain recombines TRBV12-3 or TRBV12-4 with TRBJ2-7, with D possibly matching TRBD2 (5 bases). The CDR3 sequence is 14 residues long. Deletions cut 5 bases from V and 2 bases from J, with 13 bases between. The CDR3 DNA reads TGTGCCAGCAGTCCTAGTCGAGCGGCCTACGAGCAGTACTTC. Its protein is CASSPSRAAYEQYF.

This clonotype was seen more than once but under ten times. The chain carries TRBV6-5 and TRBJ2-1; D call uncertain. CDR1 is MNHEY and CDR2 is SVGAGI in the germline V gene. V was trimmed by 4 bases and J by 1 base, leaving 11 bases between them. CDR3 size: 15 residues. The CDR3 DNA reads TGTGCCAGCAGTTGGGTAGTAGGGTCCTACAATGAGCAGTTCTTC. Encoded protein: CASSWVVGSYNEQFF.

The chain couples TRBV20-1 to TRBJ1-2; D is possibly TRBD1 (5 bases). The CDR3 sequence is 14 residues long. Germline assignment: CDR1 DFQATT and CDR2 SNEGSKA (reference sequence). The V end lost 4 bases, the J end lost 4 bases, and 16 bases lay between the germline ends. CDR3 amino acids: CSAIAQGEGYGYTF. The CDR3 DNA follows: TGCAGTGCTATAGCTCAGGGCGAAGGCTATGGCTACACCTTC.

This clonotype came up a few times. The chain carries TRBV7-2 and TRBJ2-3; weak D call: TRBD1 (5 bases). This CDR3 region has 14 residues. From germline, CDR1 is SGHTA and CDR2 FQGNSA. Trimming took 1 base from V and 6 from J, leaving 11 bases between them. The CDR3 here is CASSLEGIRDTQYF. CDR3 in DNA: TGTGCCAGCAGCTTAGAGGGGATTCGCGATACGCAGTATTTT.

This clonotype was found many times. V is TRBV4-1 and J is TRBJ2-5; 7 bases fit TRBD2. The CDR3 spans 16 residues. V lost 0 bases, J lost 5 bases, and 9 bases stayed unmatched. Germline V CDR1 and CDR2: MGHRA, YSYEKL. In nucleotides, the CDR3 is TGCGCCAGCAGCCAAGAGAGGGAGACTAGCAGCGAGACCCAGTACTTC. It translates to CASSQERETSSETQYF.

In this sample, this clonotype turned up many times. The V call is TRBV28, the J call TRBJ1-2; D ambiguous. V was cut by 1 base and J by 2 bases, with 8 bases left in between. The CDR3 has 14 amino acids. CDR1 MDHEN and CDR2 SYDVKM come from the germline V gene. The CDR3 DNA is TGTGCCAGCAGTTTATCGGCGGTGAACTATGGCTACACCTTC. Its protein product is CASSLSAVNYGYTF.

This clonotype was recorded many times. The chain combines TRBV4-2 with TRBJ1-3; 9 bases are a match to TRBD1. The length of the CDR3 is 16 residues. The V gene's germline CDR1 is LGHNA and CDR2 YNFKEQ. The trim removed 0 bases at V and 8 bases at J, leaving 8 bases unmatched. The CDR3 protein is CASSQDKGTGSDTIYF. In DNA form, the CDR3 reads TGTGCCAGCAGCCAAGATAAGGGGACAGGGTCCGACACCATATATTTT.

The V gene is TRBV7-3, the J gene TRBJ1-5, with unresolved D. V was trimmed by 1 base and J by 4 bases, leaving 23 bases between them. Germline CDR1 and CDR2: SGHTA and FQGTGA. The CDR3 length is 19 residues. This CDR3 reads CASSLKFRTRRKVNQPQHF. CDR3 bases: TGTGCCAGCAGCTTAAAGTTCAGGACGCGCCGGAAGGTAAATCAGCCCCAGCATTTT.

This clonotype was recorded a few times. V is TRBV5-1 and J is TRBJ2-1; possible D gene TRBD2, 6 bases. The CDR3 covers 17 residues. Trimming took 0 bases from V and 6 from J, leaving 19 bases between them. Germline V lookup: CDR1 SGHRS, CDR2 YFSETQ. The CDR3: CASSLARTGTLFNEQFF. The CDR3 nucleotides read TGCGCCAGCAGCTTGGCCAGGACCGGGACTCTCTTCAATGAGCAGTTCTTC.

The V call is TRBV7-8, the J call TRBJ1-3; D gene unclear. CDR3 length equals 16 residues. V was cut by 1 base and J by 0 bases, with 10 bases left in between. The germline V gene has CDR1 SGHVS and CDR2 FQNEAQ. CDR3 bases: TGTGCCAGCAGCTTAGGGCTAACTTTCTCTGGAAACACCATATATTTT. Protein: CASSLGLTFSGNTIYF.

The table lists this clonotype with many counts. V gene TRBV7-9 combines with J gene TRBJ2-7; D might be TRBD1 (6 bases). This CDR3 is built from 15 residues. Germline V gene data show CDR1 as SEHNR and CDR2 as FQNEAQ (reference sequence). V lost 1 base, J lost 4 bases, and 14 bases lay in between. The CDR3 here is CASSLGPGDGYEQYF. DNA of the CDR3: TGTGCCAGCAGCTTAGGGCCAGGGGATGGGTACGAGCAGTACTTC.

Comment on this clonotype: This may stem from a read error, because a much larger clone lies one nucleotide away. The chain joins TRBV20-1 to TRBJ2-7; possible D gene TRBD1, 5 bases. Germline CDR1 is DFQATT and CDR2 is SNEGSKA (reference sequence). Between the trimmed V and J ends, which lost 3 bases and 3 bases, there was a span of 12 bases. The CDR3 is 13 residues long. Here the CDR3 reads CSARLIGDYEQYF. CDR3 DNA sequence: TGCAGTGCTAGGTTGATAGGGGACTACGAGCAGTACTTC.

The chain carries TRBV7-8 and TRBJ2-1, with TRBD1 matching over 9 bases. The CDR3 consists of 13 residues. J lost 9 bases, V lost 3 bases, and 3 bases had no gene match. Germline CDR1 SGHVS, CDR2 FQNEAQ. The chain's CDR3 is CASSLTGGSEQFF. Here the CDR3 DNA reads TGTGCCAGCAGCTTGACAGGGGGAAGTGAGCAGTTCTTC.